The rows below give T cell receptor beta chains drawn from one sample of a study of T cell changes during pregnancy in multiple sclerosis. Generated by immunoSEQ multiplex PCR, the TCRdb table keeps only in-frame clones and is missing some. The profile shows about 77,000 clones, about 92% of them singletons. Sequenced here: peripheral blood, sampled after pregnancy. The receptors were sampled from a female donor in good health, enrolled as a control in a pregnancy study. Each CDR3 is given with its conserved first and last residue. Fields, in order: D gene, J gene, V gene, CDR3 protein. A D gene is named only where the DNA matches it firmly.

NA	TRBJ1-2	TRBV13	CASFRQATNYGYTF
TRBD2	TRBJ2-1	TRBV11-2	CASSSRTSGRGEQFF
TRBD1	TRBJ2-1	TRBV2	CASLQGSYNEQFF
NA	TRBJ1-5	TRBV27	CASSLQLNSNQPQHF
TRBD1	TRBJ2-7	TRBV5-6	CASSFRGDRAIYPYEQYF
TRBD1	TRBJ2-3	TRBV2	CASSATGGGTDTQYF
TRBD2	TRBJ2-7	TRBV7-9	CASSSTGLAISYEQYF
NA	TRBJ2-7	TRBV2	CASLGLVGYEQYF
TRBD1	TRBJ1-6	TRBV5-1	CASSLSGGEGSPLHF
NA	TRBJ2-5	TRBV18	CASSPRGARETQYF
TRBD1	TRBJ1-2	TRBV2	CASSGIAYAGTENYGYTF
NA	TRBJ2-1	TRBV27	CASSLGRQGSEQFF
NA	TRBJ2-1	TRBV9	CASSADLSSYNEQFF
TRBD2	TRBJ2-2	TRBV27	CASSFSGLATGELFF
TRBD1	TRBJ1-5	TRBV18	CASSPGTGHQPQHF
NA	TRBJ2-5	TRBV19	CASSRDAGETQYF
TRBD1	TRBJ2-7	TRBV2	CASQSGQGLYEQYF
TRBD1	TRBJ2-7	TRBV30	CAWSEGQGFEQYF
NA	TRBJ2-5	TRBV6-1	CASSENLGETQYF
TRBD2	TRBJ2-3	TRBV4-3	CASSLGGYTDTQYF
TRBD1	TRBJ2-5	TRBV19	CASGDRTPQETQYF
NA	TRBJ2-5	TRBV7-8	CASSLLRGGLETQYF
NA	TRBJ2-2	TRBV2	CASKRESTEELFF
NA	TRBJ1-6	TRBV7-3	CASRIGANSPLHF
NA	TRBJ2-7	TRBV11-2	CASSAQTSSYEQYF
NA	TRBJ1-2	TRBV2	CASTAREWGYTF
NA	TRBJ2-2	TRBV2	CATKGSGAGELFF
TRBD2	TRBJ2-5	TRBV7-3	CASSLNGGRLQETQYF
TRBD2	TRBJ2-7	TRBV28	CASSLPGGDWEQYF
TRBD1	TRBJ2-5	TRBV10-1	CASSRTPGQGAETQYF
NA	TRBJ2-7	TRBV4-3	CASSQDLVSGSYEQYF
NA	TRBJ2-5	TRBV7-2	CASNREGGTQYF
NA	TRBJ1-5	TRBV28	CASSFRHGSNQPQHF
TRBD1	TRBJ1-2	TRBV5-6	CASSPGGNYGYTF
NA	TRBJ1-6	TRBV25-1	CASSEWSGITPLHF
NA	TRBJ2-7	TRBV7-9	CASSLLSNYEQYF
NA	TRBJ2-1	TRBV7-8	CASSLDGRVTLRFF
NA	TRBJ1-5	TRBV6-1	CASSEPQGPQPQHF
TRBD1	TRBJ2-2	TRBV7-2	CASSIRGMVDTGELFF
TRBD2	TRBJ2-3	TRBV30	CAWASGIRTDTQYF
NA	TRBJ1-2	TRBV27	CASSLRGANYGYTF
NA	TRBJ1-1	TRBV7-9	CASRGGSDTEAFF
TRBD2	TRBJ2-3	TRBV4-2	CASTWTSGEPDTQYF
NA	TRBJ2-3	TRBV7-2	CASSAPMRADTQYF
NA	TRBJ2-2	TRBV30	CAYRVNRDLLFF
NA	TRBJ2-7	TRBV18	CASSPPYRASSYEQYF
NA	TRBJ1-5	TRBV27	CASSLRGQGFNQPQHF
NA	TRBJ2-1	TRBV28	CASSLPAGSYNEQFF
TRBD1	TRBJ1-2	TRBV28	CASRGTAIGGYTF
NA	TRBJ2-5	TRBV7-8	CASSLGIQTKYQETQYF
NA	TRBJ2-3	TRBV5-4	CASSLSFSDTQYF
TRBD2	TRBJ2-3	TRBV27	CASSLAAGGGGTQYF
NA	TRBJ2-7	TRBV11-2	CASSLFARSARYEQYF
NA	TRBJ2-2	TRBV6-5	CASSYSATGELFF
TRBD2	TRBJ2-2	TRBV6-4	CASSGMAGESTGELFF
NA	TRBJ2-2	TRBV7-3	CASSLTYRASNTGELFF
NA	TRBJ1-1	TRBV19	CASSIDPGTEAFF
TRBD1	TRBJ1-2	TRBV10-3	CAITTGETYGYTF
NA	TRBJ2-7	TRBV5-1	CASSAGQPYEQYF